The 30 T cell receptor beta chains presented below share a single source sample, sequenced in a study of beta chain features in type 1 diabetes. Study observations and caveats: Among patients with Type 1 diabetes, TCRB CDR3s were moderately but significantly shorter in every one of the four CD4+ subsets.

All of the isolated RNA was reverse transcribed, so expressed TCRB transcripts were sequenced. Data came from immunoSEQ multiplex PCR; TCRdb stores just in-frame clones and leaves some out. The table records more than 300,000 clones, 8% to 10% of them present only once. These receptors' targets are unknown. The sequenced sample was central memory CD4+ T cells from blood. These receptors all stem from a young man with type 1 diabetes.

The rearrangement links TRBV27 to TRBJ2-7; D might be TRBD1 (6 bases). The germline V gene encodes CDR1 MNHEY and CDR2 SMNVEV (reference sequence). V lost 5 bases and J 4 bases, leaving 15 bases between the germline ends. This CDR3 comprises 14 residues. As DNA, the CDR3 is TGTGCCAGCAGTCGCCAGGGACACTTGTACGAGCAGTACTTC. Residues: CASSRQGHLYEQYF.

This clone has ten or more counts. V is TRBV25-1 and J is TRBJ2-7; TRBD2 matches 9 bases. This CDR3 has 13 amino acids. J lost 3 bases, V lost 6 bases, and 3 bases had no gene match. Germline assignment: CDR1 MGHDK and CDR2 SYGVNS. The CDR3 here is CASRTSGYYEQYF. In DNA, the CDR3 is TGTGCCAGCAGGACTAGCGGATACTACGAGCAGTACTTC.

The CDR3 nucleotides read TGTGCCAGCAGCTTAGCGTCGGGGGGACTAGGGTCCACAGATACGCAGTATTTT. Translating it yields CASSLASGGLGSTDTQYF. The V call is TRBV11-2, the J call TRBJ2-3; 8 positions agree with TRBD2. The CDR3 is 18 amino acids. Per germline, CDR1 SGHAT and CDR2 FQNNGV. V shed 1 base, J shed 2 bases, and the junction held 11 bases outside the gene matches. The full variable domain, rest sourced from reference TRBV11-2 and TRBJ2-3, is EAGVAQSPRYKIIEKRQSVAFWCNPISGHATLYWYQQILGQGPKLLIQFQNNGVVDDSQLPKDRFSAERLKGVDSTLKIQPAKLEDSAVYLCASSLASGGLGSTDTQYFGPGTRLTVL.

In its sample, this clone was seen many times. The CDR3 is CASRSTGVDEQFF. CDR3 DNA: TGTGCCAGCAGATCAACGGGGGTAGATGAGCAGTTCTTC. V gene TRBV6-1 combines with J gene TRBJ2-1; D is perhaps TRBD2 (6 bases). Deletions cut 6 bases from V and 8 bases from J, with 14 bases between. Germline V gives CDR1 MNHNS, CDR2 SASEGT. The CDR3 consists of 13 residues.

The gene calls are TRBV5-6 and TRBJ1-2, with D unclear. CDR1 and CDR2 from the germline V gene are SGHDT and YYEEEE. Trimming left V 0 bases short and J 7 bases short, with 4 bases between. The length of the CDR3 is 11 residues. Here the CDR3 DNA reads TGTGCCAGCAGCTTGGAGGGTGGCTACACCTTC. This encodes CASSLEGGYTF.

This clone was observed a few times. The rearrangement links TRBV9 to TRBJ1-2; D call uncertain. Deletions cut 4 bases from V and 7 bases from J, with 11 bases between. The CDR3 covers 12 residues. Germline V gene sequence: CDR1 SGDLS, CDR2 YYNGEE. As DNA, the CDR3 is TGTGCCAGCAGCCTTCAGTCAGCTGGCTACACCTTC. This codes for CASSLQSAGYTF.

This clone has ten or more counts. The V call is TRBV10-3, the J call TRBJ1-5; no clear D gene. CDR1 is ENHRY, CDR2 SYGVKD, per germline. Trimming removed 10 bases at V and 4 bases at J, with 14 bases between. The CDR3 totals 13 residues. The CDR3 nucleotides are TGTGCCACAAGACCGCCCGGGAATCAGCCCCAGCATTTT. This sequence encodes CATRPPGNQPQHF.

At least ten counts were recorded for this clone. Other DNA sequences within the sample encode an identical CDR3. The rearrangement links TRBV6-6 to TRBJ2-1; 11 bases are shared with TRBD2. After removal of 10 bases from V and 6 bases from J, the junction contained 8 bases not matched to a gene. Germline V gene data show CDR1 as MNHNY and CDR2 as SVGAGI (reference sequence). CDR3 length: 14 amino acids. The DNA for the CDR3 is TGTGCCACTTTCCTAGCGGGGGGTTCCAATGAGCAGTTCTTC. This encodes CATFLAGGSNEQFF.

V is TRBV11-2 and J is TRBJ2-2; 10 nucleotides line up with TRBD1. The V and J ends lost 5 bases and 10 bases, in that order; junction bases with no gene match: 7. The CDR3 has 14 amino acids. Per the germline V gene, CDR1 is SGHAT and CDR2 is FQNNGV. CDR3 DNA sequence: TGTGCCAGCAGCAGCAGACAGGGGGCGCAGGAGCTGTTTTTT. This encodes CASSSRQGAQELFF.

This clone came up a few times. This chain uses TRBV6-5 with TRBJ2-5; D is unclear. Per germline, CDR1 MNHEY and CDR2 SVGAGI. CDR3 length: 14 residues. Trimming removed 2 bases from V and 3 bases from J, with 10 bases in between. This chain's CDR3 is CASSYGSRKETQYF. CDR3 in DNA: TGTGCCAGCAGTTACGGAAGCAGAAAAGAGACCCAGTACTTC.

The chain is built from TRBV28 and TRBJ2-3; D is unresolved. The CDR3 is 11 amino acids. CDR1 is MDHEN and CDR2 is SYDVKM in the germline V gene. This CDR3 is CRVSSTDTQYF. CDR3 in DNA: TGTCGCGTCTCTAGCACAGATACGCAGTATTTT.

The rearrangement links TRBV7-9 to TRBJ2-7; weak D call: TRBD1 (6 bases). The CDR3 is 18 residues long. Trimming took off 5 bases at V and 0 bases at J, with 23 bases between the two ends. Germline V gene data show CDR1 as SEHNR and CDR2 as FQNEAQ (reference sequence). CDR3 protein: CASSHPRRSGTSSYEQYF. The CDR3 DNA sequence: TGTGCCAGCAGCCATCCACGACGATCCGGGACAAGCTCCTACGAGCAGTACTTC.

This clone was recorded a few times. The chain uses TRBV5-1 and TRBJ1-3, with TRBD1 matching over 8 bases. Trimming cost V 6 bases and J 1 base; bases outside gene matches: 12. The CDR3 runs to 17 residues. Germline CDR1 SGHRS, CDR2 YFSETQ. CDR3 nucleotides: TGCGCCAGCACCCTTGGAGGGCAGGGGGCGTCTGGAAACACCATATATTTT. It translates to CASTLGGQGASGNTIYF.

In this sample, this clone turned up a few times. The rearrangement links TRBV11-2 to TRBJ2-2; TRBD2 matches 12 bases. CDR1 SGHAT and CDR2 FQNNGV come from the germline V gene. V was clipped by 6 bases and J by 4 bases; unmatched bases: 3. CDR3 length: 15 amino acids. CDR3 DNA: TGTGCCAGCAGTCGGACTAGCGGGGCCACCGGGGAGCTGTTTTTT. Translating gives CASSRTSGATGELFF.

The V gene is TRBV6-5, the J gene TRBJ2-3; weak D call: TRBD1 (6 bases). The V end lost 7 bases, the J end lost 0 bases, and 14 bases lay between the germline ends. Germline V lookup: CDR1 MNHEY, CDR2 SVGAGI. This CDR3 has 15 amino acids. CDR3 loop: CASTHRDPSTDTQYF. CDR3 bases: TGTGCCAGCACCCACAGGGACCCTAGCACAGATACGCAGTATTTT.

This clone was detected a few times. The chain couples TRBV5-4 to TRBJ2-5; 10 bases agree with TRBD1. J lost 1 base, V lost 4 bases, and 7 bases had no gene match. CDR1 SGHNT and CDR2 YYREEE come from the germline V gene (reference sequence). The CDR3 spans 16 residues. The DNA of the CDR3 is TGTGCCAGCAGCCGGTCGGGACAGGGGCCCCAAGAGACCCAGTACTTC. Protein sequence: CASSRSGQGPQETQYF.

This clone was detected only a few times. The junction and the germline gene differ at one end; a read error may be behind it. J is TRBJ1-2 and V is TRBV10-3; D is uncertain. The CDR3 totals 14 residues. The germline V gene has CDR1 ENHRY and CDR2 SYGVKD. The CDR3 DNA is TGTGCCAGCAGTGACTCGACCGCTGGCTATGGCTACACCTTC. It is translated as CASSDSTAGYGYTF.

The DNA of the CDR3 is TGTGCCAGCTCGCCATATAGCAATCAGCCCCAGCATTTT. Protein product: CASSPYSNQPQHF. The chain recombines TRBV6-1 with TRBJ1-5, with unresolved D. Germline V lookup: CDR1 MNHNS, CDR2 SASEGT. The CDR3 has 13 amino acids. V was trimmed by 8 bases and J by 0 bases, leaving 8 bases between them.

This rearrangement joins TRBV7-2 to TRBJ2-1; D may correspond to TRBD1 or TRBD2 (6 bases each). Germline assignment: CDR1 SGHTA and CDR2 FQGNSA. CDR3 length: 13 residues. V was clipped by 6 bases and J by 8 bases, with 14 bases between them. This chain's CDR3 is CASSGGGGYEQFF. CDR3 DNA sequence: TGTGCCAGCAGTGGAGGAGGGGGGTATGAGCAGTTCTTC. Full variable domain (missing parts from reference TRBV7-2 and TRBJ2-1): GAGVSQSPSNKVTEKGKDVELRCDPISGHTALYWYRQSLGQGLEFLIYFQGNSAPDKSGLPSDRFSAERTGGSVSTLTIQRTQQEDSAVYLCASSGGGGYEQFFGPGTRLTVL.

CDR3 coding DNA: TGCGCCAGCAGCGAAGGTCTAGCGGGAGGAGAGACCCAGTACTTC. Protein: CASSEGLAGGETQYF. The rearrangement uses TRBV5-1 and TRBJ2-5; TRBD2 agrees at 11 bases. The J segment lost 4 bases and the V segment lost 4 bases, leaving 6 bases of the junction unmatched. Germline assignment: CDR1 SGHRS and CDR2 YFSETQ. The CDR3 length is 15 residues.

This clone was detected many times. The chain employs TRBV18 and TRBJ2-7; 7 nucleotides agree with TRBD1. The CDR3 spans 15 residues. CDR1 KGHSH and CDR2 LQKENI come from the germline V gene. J gave up 0 bases and V 2 bases, and 4 bases lay outside the gene matches. The DNA for the CDR3 is TGTGCCAGCTCACCAGCACAGGGGTTCTCCTACGAGCAGTACTTC. Its protein is CASSPAQGFSYEQYF.

This clone was observed a few times. The chain is built from TRBV5-4 and TRBJ2-7, with TRBD2 as a possible D gene (7 bases). The CDR3 is made up of 15 amino acids. Germline lookup yields CDR1 SGHNT and CDR2 YYREEE (reference sequence). Trimming removed 4 bases from V and 2 bases from J, with 16 bases in between. CDR3 region: CASSPGGGEPYEQYF. The CDR3 DNA reads TGTGCCAGCAGCCCGGGGGGCGGGGAGCCCTACGAGCAGTACTTC.

This clone was found a few times. The chain uses TRBV28 and TRBJ2-5; D call uncertain. CDR3 length: 15 amino acids. V lost 7 bases and J lost 2, with 17 bases in between. Germline V gene data show CDR1 as MDHEN and CDR2 as SYDVKM. CDR3 residues: CASTVGGNRQETQYF. The CDR3 coding sequence is TGTGCCAGCACCGTTGGTGGTAACAGACAAGAGACCCAGTACTTC.

This clone was picked up a small number of times. This chain links TRBV28 with TRBJ2-3; 10 nucleotides match TRBD2. The germline gives CDR1 MDHEN, CDR2 SYDVKM. The CDR3 is made up of 17 amino acids. The junction had 10 bases not matched to a gene; V was cut back by 7 bases and J by 0 bases. CDR3 region: CASNRASGSPSTDTQYF. The CDR3 region has the DNA TGTGCCAGCAATAGGGCTAGCGGGAGCCCTAGCACAGATACGCAGTATTTT. Looking up the rest from reference TRBV28 and TRBJ2-3 gives the full variable domain: DVKVTQSSRYLVKRTGEKVFLECVQDMDHENMFWYRQDPGLGLRLIYFSYDVKMKEKGDIPEGYSVSREKKERFSLILESASTNQTSMYLCASNRASGSPSTDTQYFGPGTRLTVL.

The chain is built from TRBV10-3 and TRBJ2-1; 8 bases match TRBD2. V shed 4 bases and J 0 bases; nucleotides not matched to a gene: 5. Per germline, CDR1 ENHRY and CDR2 SYGVKD. The CDR3 totals 16 residues. The CDR3 DNA follows: TGTGCCATCAGTGGGGTAGCGGGAAACTCCTACAATGAGCAGTTCTTC. Amino acids: CAISGVAGNSYNEQFF.

This chain joins TRBV20-1 and TRBJ1-5; weak D call: TRBD1 (5 bases). With 3 bases removed from V and 11 bases from J, the gap between germline ends came to 11 bases. This CDR3 is 11 amino acids long. The germline gives CDR1 DFQATT, CDR2 SNEGSKA (reference sequence). The DNA of the CDR3 is TGCAGTGCTAGGGGGGATGTGGCCCAGCATTTT. It codes for CSARGDVAQHF.

This clone was found a few times. This rearrangement joins TRBV6-5 to TRBJ2-7; D possibly corresponds to TRBD1 (6 bases). V was cut by 0 bases and J by 8 bases, with 14 bases left in between. The CDR3 has 14 amino acids. Germline V gene sequence: CDR1 MNHEY, CDR2 SVGAGI. CDR3 nucleotides: TGTGCCAGCAGTTACTCGTTCGGGACACCCCAGCAGTACTTC. This gives the protein CASSYSFGTPQQYF.

This clone occurred a few times. The gene calls are TRBV28 and TRBJ1-1; D not certain. Germline loops: CDR1 MDHEN, CDR2 SYDVKM. The CDR3 runs 14 residues. Trimming shortened V by 1 base and J by 0 bases, and 6 bases separated the two germline ends. The CDR3 DNA is TGTGCCAGCAGTTTATATAGCATGAACACTGAAGCTTTCTTT. This encodes CASSLYSMNTEAFF.

The CDR3 coding sequence is TGTGCCAGCAGTGGGGGGACAGGGTTTCGGACCGAAGCTTTCTTT. The encoded protein is CASSGGTGFRTEAFF. The rearrangement uses TRBV6-1 and TRBJ1-1; 9 bases match TRBD1. The CDR3 has 15 amino acids. CDR1 and CDR2 (germline): MNHNS, SASEGT. The trim removed 4 bases at V and 8 bases at J, leaving 11 bases unmatched.

The rearrangement uses TRBV6-4 and TRBJ1-4; 8 nucleotides agree with TRBD1. V dropped 10 bases and J dropped 8; count of bases not matched to a gene: 12. Per germline, CDR1 MRHNA and CDR2 SNTAGT. The CDR3 has 14 amino acids. The CDR3: CAIPLRGREEKLFF. The CDR3 DNA reads as TGTGCCATACCACTCAGGGGGCGCGAGGAAAAACTGTTTTTT.